This entry lists 8 T cell receptor beta chains sequenced from one sample in a study of molecular identifiers for immune sequencing clone quantification. TCRdb reprocessed the PCR reads with MiXCR, giving one entry per CDR3 protein. Of some 320,000 distinct CDR3 sequences in the sample, around a fifth were seen once. The sample taken for sequencing was naive CD8+ T cells from blood, with Jurkat cell RNA spiked in. Subset described: FACS-sorted CD8+CD4-CCR7+CD45RA+ naive T cells. The receptors originated from a human donor in good health. Some libraries in this study had Jurkat cell RNA spiked in.

In its sample, this clonotype was seen many times. The chain links TRBV28 to TRBJ2-7, with 7 bases identical to TRBD2. The CDR3 is 14 amino acids. Trimming cost V 7 bases and J 3 bases; bases outside gene matches: 9. Germline loops: CDR1 MDHEN, CDR2 SYDVKM. The CDR3 protein is CASNPREGSYEQYF. CDR3 nucleotide sequence: TGTGCCAGCAACCCAAGGGAGGGCAGCTACGAGCAGTACTTC.

This clonotype was observed a few times. DNA for the CDR3: TGTGCCAGCAGTTACTCCGCCGGTGGCCGGGAGCTGTTTTTT. As protein: CASSYSAGGRELFF. The V and J genes are TRBV6-5 and TRBJ2-2; D not certain. Germline values: CDR1 MNHEY, CDR2 SVGAGI. This CDR3 spans 14 amino acids. The V gene lost 0 bases and the J gene lost 9 bases, with 11 bases spanning the gap.

This clonotype was seen ten or more times. V usage is TRBV24-1 and J usage is TRBJ1-5, with D maybe TRBD1 (5 bases). Germline-derived CDR1 and CDR2 are KGHDR and SFDVKD. Trimming took off 4 bases at V and 6 bases at J, with 12 bases between the two ends. The CDR3 loop spans 14 amino acids. The CDR3 sequence: CATSDRREAQPQHF. The CDR3 DNA follows: TGTGCCACCAGTGACCGCAGGGAGGCTCAGCCCCAGCATTTT.

A remark on this clonotype: At one of its ends the junction is not consistent with the germline gene, which may arise from a read error. The J gene is TRBJ2-3, the V gene TRBV27; D possibly uses TRBD1 or TRBD2 (5 bases each). Looked up from germline, CDR1 is MNHEY and CDR2 is SMNVEV (reference sequence). This CDR3 region has 13 residues. The CDR3 nucleotides read TGTGCCAGCAGTTACGGGACCCCAGACACGCAGTATTTT. Translation gives CASSYGTPDTQYF.

Details on this clonotype: Given the absence of the conserved phenylalanine or tryptophan at the CDR3 end, a read error is likely. CDR3 sequence reads: CASSLWGPSTDTQYL. The CDR3 DNA reads TGTGCCAGCAGCCTTTGGGGCCCAAGCACAGATACGCAGTATTTA. This chain links TRBV7-9 with TRBJ2-3, with D possibly matching TRBD1 (5 bases). Germline V lookup: CDR1 SEHNR, CDR2 FQNEAQ (reference sequence). V lost 5 bases and J 0 bases, leaving 12 bases between the germline ends. The CDR3 totals 15 residues.

As for this clonotype: This may be a read error, as it is one base from a much larger clone. The genes are TRBV7-2 and TRBJ2-5; a possible D gene is TRBD2 (6 bases). The V gene's germline CDR1 is SGHTA and CDR2 FQGNSA. This CDR3 comprises 14 residues. The V end lost 5 bases, the J end lost 5 bases, and 15 bases lay between the germline ends. The CDR3 protein is CASSPPGGVETQYF. DNA of the CDR3: TGTGCCAGCAGCCCTCCCGGAGGGGTTGAGACCCAGTACTTC.

V gene TRBV19 combines with J gene TRBJ2-5; D possibly corresponds to TRBD1 (6 bases). Germline loops: CDR1 LNHDA, CDR2 SQIVND (reference sequence). The CDR3 has 15 amino acids. V was shortened by 4 bases and J by 1 base, with 13 bases between the two germline ends. CDR3 loop: CASSTDRDTQETQYF. CDR3 in DNA: TGTGCCAGTAGTACCGATCGGGACACCCAAGAGACCCAGTACTTC.

At least ten counts were recorded for this clonotype. This sequence joins TRBV2 and TRBJ2-3, with TRBD2 matching over 12 bases. V dropped 4 bases and J dropped 2; count of bases not matched to a gene: 4. Germline V gene sequence: CDR1 SNHLY, CDR2 FYNNEI. This CDR3 contains 16 residues. CDR3 residues: CASSGLAGDYTDTQYF. Here the CDR3 DNA reads TGTGCCAGCAGTGGACTAGCGGGGGATTACACAGATACGCAGTATTTT.